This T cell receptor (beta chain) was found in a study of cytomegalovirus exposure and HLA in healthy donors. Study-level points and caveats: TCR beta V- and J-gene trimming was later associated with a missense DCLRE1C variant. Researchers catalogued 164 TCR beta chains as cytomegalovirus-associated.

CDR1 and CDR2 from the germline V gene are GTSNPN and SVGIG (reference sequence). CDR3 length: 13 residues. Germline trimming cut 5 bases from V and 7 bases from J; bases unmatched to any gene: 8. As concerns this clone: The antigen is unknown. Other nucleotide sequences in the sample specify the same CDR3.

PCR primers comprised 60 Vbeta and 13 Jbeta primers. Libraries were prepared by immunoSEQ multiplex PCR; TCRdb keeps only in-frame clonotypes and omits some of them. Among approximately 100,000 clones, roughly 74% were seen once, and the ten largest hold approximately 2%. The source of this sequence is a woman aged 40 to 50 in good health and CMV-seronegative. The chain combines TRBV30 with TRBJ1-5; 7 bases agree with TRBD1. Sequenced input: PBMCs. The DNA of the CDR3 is TGTGCCTGGGCCGACAGGGTAGGACAGCCCCAGCATTTT. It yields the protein CAWADRVGQPQHF. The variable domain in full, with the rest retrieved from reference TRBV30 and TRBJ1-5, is SQTIHQWPATLVQPVGSPLSLECTVEGTSNPNLYWYRQAAGRGLQLLFYSVGIGQISSEVPQNLSASRPQDRQFILSSKKLLLSDSGFYLCAWADRVGQPQHFGDGTRLSIL.